The 15 T cell receptor beta chains listed next were all sequenced from one sample in a study of Ad26.COV2.S vaccination and SARS-CoV-2 variants. Treatment defined: over 15 received Ad26.COV2.S at low or high dose, single or two shots; five or six received placebo; per-sample allocation not given. After the first vaccine or placebo injection, samples were drawn on day 63. Clones were read by immunoSEQ multiplex PCR, and TCRdb kept only the in-frame ones, dropping some. The sample has some 350,000 clones, about 88% seen once. Sequenced material: peripheral blood, taken in a trial of Ad26.COV2.S vaccine versus placebo. The receptors stem from a person between 18 and 65 years old who received the Ad26.COV2.S COVID-19 vaccine or a placebo.

The chain combines TRBV7-2 with TRBJ2-1, with a tentative D call TRBD2 (5 bases). Germline V gene sequence: CDR1 SGHTA, CDR2 FQGNSA. V was shortened by 8 bases and J by 8 bases, with 22 bases between the two germline ends. The CDR3 runs 15 residues. The CDR3 here is CASLYSPRGRDEQFF. DNA of the CDR3: TGTGCCAGCTTATATTCGCCTCGGGGTAGGGATGAGCAGTTCTTC.

The rearrangement joins TRBV27 to TRBJ2-5; no clear D gene. This CDR3 contains 14 residues. Germline V gene data show CDR1 as MNHEY and CDR2 as SMNVEV (reference sequence). The V gene lost 3 bases and the J gene lost 2 bases, with 10 bases spanning the gap. The DNA of the CDR3 is TGTGCCAGCAGTTTCAGTACCGCGCAAGAGACCCAGTACTTC. Translating it yields CASSFSTAQETQYF.

This clone was seen a single time. The V call is TRBV20-1, the J call TRBJ2-3, with D tentatively TRBD2 (5 bases). Germline V gene lookup returns CDR1 DFQATT and CDR2 SNEGSKA (reference sequence). This CDR3 is built from 11 residues. Trimming cost V 3 bases and J 4 bases, with 5 bases left between them. The CDR3 region is CSARRADTQYF. The CDR3 nucleotides are TGCAGTGCTAGGCGGGCAGATACGCAGTATTTT.

The gene calls are TRBV6-6 and TRBJ1-1; no clear D gene. V shed 0 bases and J shed 4 bases, with 3 bases lying between them. CDR3 length: 12 residues. Germline-derived CDR1 and CDR2 are MNHNY and SVGAGI (reference sequence). CDR3 loop: CASSYSSTEAFF. DNA for the CDR3: TGTGCCAGCAGTTACTCGTCCACTGAAGCTTTCTTT.

This chain links TRBV2 with TRBJ1-2; no definite D call. Germline V gene sequence: CDR1 SNHLY, CDR2 FYNNEI. Deletions cut 9 bases from V and 5 bases from J, with 19 bases between. This CDR3 has 14 residues. DNA of the CDR3: TGTGCCAGTGATCTCGTTAGGGAACGGTATGGCTACACCTTC. Encoded protein: CASDLVRERYGYTF.

The chain joins TRBV6-5 to TRBJ2-5; D perhaps matches TRBD2 (6 bases). There are 14 residues in the CDR3. Trimming pared 5 bases from V and 5 bases from J, leaving 15 bases between. The germline gives CDR1 MNHEY, CDR2 SVGAGI. The CDR3 reads CASSRGSGTETQYF. The CDR3 DNA follows: TGTGCCAGCAGTCGGGGGTCAGGGACGGAGACCCAGTACTTC.

The chain is built from TRBV27 and TRBJ2-5, with TRBD2 identical over 7 bases. With 0 bases clipped from V and 3 bases from J, the junction kept 1 base outside the gene matches. This CDR3 comprises 14 residues. Germline lookup yields CDR1 MNHEY and CDR2 SMNVEV (reference sequence). The CDR3 sequence: CASSLSLAEETQYF. In nucleotides, the CDR3 is TGTGCCAGCAGTTTATCGCTAGCGGAAGAGACCCAGTACTTC.

The chain's CDR3 is CASRKVTGNLFSETQYF. Written as DNA, the CDR3 is TGTGCCAGTAGAAAGGTCACAGGCAACCTCTTCTCTGAGACCCAGTACTTC. The V and J genes are TRBV19 and TRBJ2-5; a weak D match, TRBD1 (5 bases). The CDR3 is made up of 17 amino acids. Germline CDR1 LNHDA, CDR2 SQIVND (reference sequence). V lost 6 bases and J lost 5, with 25 bases in between.

This clone was detected only a few times. CDR3 nucleotides: TGCGCCAGCAGCCAGGGACAGCGAACTGAAGCTTTCTTT. Its translation: CASSQGQRTEAFF. The V and J genes are TRBV4-1 and TRBJ1-1, with TRBD1 matching over 7 bases. With V trimmed by 3 bases and J by 5 bases, 3 bases remained unmatched. The CDR3 is 13 amino acids. The germline CDR1 and CDR2 sequences are MGHRA and YSYEKL.

The CDR3 DNA sequence: TGCGCCAGCAGCCAAGACCCACAGCTAAATTCACCCCTCCACTTT. Amino acid sequence: CASSQDPQLNSPLHF. V is TRBV4-1 and J is TRBJ1-6; D gene ambiguous. V was clipped by 0 bases and J by 7 bases, with 10 bases between them. The CDR3 contains 15 residues. Germline CDR1 and CDR2: MGHRA and YSYEKL.

The V gene is TRBV12-5, the J gene TRBJ2-3; D assignment may be TRBD1 or TRBD2 (5 bases each). The ends were cut back, 1 base at V and 1 base at J, with 12 bases in the middle. The CDR3 is 16 residues long. Germline loops: CDR1 LGHNT, CDR2 FRNRAP. This CDR3 reads CASGLGQTRGTDTQYF. CDR3 sequence (DNA): TGTGCTAGTGGTTTGGGACAGACGCGGGGCACAGATACGCAGTATTTT.

J is TRBJ1-2 and V is TRBV2; 7 bases are shared with TRBD1. Germline V CDR1 and CDR2: SNHLY, FYNNEI. Germline trimming cut 7 bases from V and 2 bases from J; bases unmatched to any gene: 1. This CDR3 region has 12 residues. The CDR3 region has the DNA TGTGCCAGCACAGGGGGGAACTATGGCTACACCTTC. The encoded protein is CASTGGNYGYTF.

J is TRBJ2-3 and V is TRBV27; D is unclear. This CDR3 region has 11 residues. Germline CDR1 reads MNHEY; CDR2 reads SMNVEV (reference sequence). The germline V and J ends were trimmed by 3 bases and 4 bases, with 2 bases remaining between them. The chain's CDR3 is CASSFADTQYF. As DNA, the CDR3 is TGTGCCAGCAGTTTTGCAGATACGCAGTATTTT.

The rearrangement uses TRBV19 and TRBJ2-5; D tentatively reads TRBD1 or TRBD2 (5 bases each). V lost 5 bases, J lost 4 bases, and 14 bases lay in between. Germline CDR1 LNHDA, CDR2 SQIVND (reference sequence). This CDR3 has 14 amino acids. CDR3 coding DNA: TGTGCCAGTAGTGCCCCCGGGGCCCTAGAGACCCAGTACTTC. It yields the protein CASSAPGALETQYF.

V and J are TRBV9 and TRBJ1-6; TRBD1 might be the D (6 bases). The CDR3 loop spans 16 amino acids. Trimming stripped 5 bases from V and 0 bases from J, with 12 bases between. Germline lookup yields CDR1 SGDLS and CDR2 YYNGEE. The CDR3 region is CASRGGDRSYNSPLHF. In DNA, the CDR3 is TGTGCCAGCAGAGGGGGGGACCGCTCCTATAATTCACCCCTCCACTTT.